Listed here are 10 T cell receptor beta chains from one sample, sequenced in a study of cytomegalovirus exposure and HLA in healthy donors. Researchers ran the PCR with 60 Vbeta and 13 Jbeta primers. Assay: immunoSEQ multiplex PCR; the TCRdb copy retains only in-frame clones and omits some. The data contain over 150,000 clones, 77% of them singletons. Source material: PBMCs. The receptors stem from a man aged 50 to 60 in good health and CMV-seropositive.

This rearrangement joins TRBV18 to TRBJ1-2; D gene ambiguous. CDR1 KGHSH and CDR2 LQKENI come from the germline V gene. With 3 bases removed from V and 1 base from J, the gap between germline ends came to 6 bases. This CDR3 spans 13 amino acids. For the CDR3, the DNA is TGTGCCAGCTCACCCGAGAGTAACTATGGCTACACCTTC. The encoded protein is CASSPESNYGYTF.

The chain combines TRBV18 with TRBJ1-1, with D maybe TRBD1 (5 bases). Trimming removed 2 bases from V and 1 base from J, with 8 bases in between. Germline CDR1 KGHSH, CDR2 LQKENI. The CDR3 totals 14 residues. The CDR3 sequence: CASSPGTGNTEAFF. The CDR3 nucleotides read TGTGCCAGCTCACCAGGTACAGGGAACACTGAAGCTTTCTTT.

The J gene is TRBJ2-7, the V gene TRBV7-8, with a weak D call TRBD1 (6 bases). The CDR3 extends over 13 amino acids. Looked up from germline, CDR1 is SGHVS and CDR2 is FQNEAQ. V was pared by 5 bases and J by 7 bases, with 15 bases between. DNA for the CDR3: TGTGCCAGCAGCACGGGACAAGTTGGGGAGCAGTACTTC. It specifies CASSTGQVGEQYF.

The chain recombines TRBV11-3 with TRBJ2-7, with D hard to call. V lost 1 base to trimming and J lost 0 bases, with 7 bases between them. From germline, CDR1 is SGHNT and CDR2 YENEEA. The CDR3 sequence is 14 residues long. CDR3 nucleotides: TGTGCCAGCAGCTTAGGACACAGCTCCTACGAGCAGTACTTC. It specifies CASSLGHSSYEQYF.

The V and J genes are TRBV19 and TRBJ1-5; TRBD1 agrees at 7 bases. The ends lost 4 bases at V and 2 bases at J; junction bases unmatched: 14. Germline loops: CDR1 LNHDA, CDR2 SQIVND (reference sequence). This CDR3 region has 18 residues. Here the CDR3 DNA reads TGTGCCAGTAGTAAAGGTGTGGCCAGGGGGAATGGCAATCAGCCCCAGCATTTT. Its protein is CASSKGVARGNGNQPQHF.

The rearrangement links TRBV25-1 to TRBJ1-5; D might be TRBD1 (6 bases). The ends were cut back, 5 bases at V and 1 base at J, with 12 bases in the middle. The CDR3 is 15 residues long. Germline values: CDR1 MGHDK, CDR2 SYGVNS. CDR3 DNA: TGTGCCAGCAGTCCACAGGGCTTGAGCAATCAGCCCCAGCATTTT. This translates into CASSPQGLSNQPQHF.

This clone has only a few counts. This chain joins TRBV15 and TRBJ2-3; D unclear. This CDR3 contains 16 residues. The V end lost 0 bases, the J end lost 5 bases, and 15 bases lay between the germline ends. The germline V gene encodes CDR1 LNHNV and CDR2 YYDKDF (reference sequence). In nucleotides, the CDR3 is TGTGCCACCAGCAGAGATCGGGTGCTAGGCGGAGATACGCAGTATTTT. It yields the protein CATSRDRVLGGDTQYF.

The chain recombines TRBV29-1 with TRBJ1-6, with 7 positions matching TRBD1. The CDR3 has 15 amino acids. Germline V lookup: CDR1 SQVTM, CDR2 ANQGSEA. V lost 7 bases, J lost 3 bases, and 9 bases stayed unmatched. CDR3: CSARQGPGYNSPLHF. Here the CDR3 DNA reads TGCAGCGCCCGACAGGGCCCCGGCTATAATTCACCCCTCCACTTT.

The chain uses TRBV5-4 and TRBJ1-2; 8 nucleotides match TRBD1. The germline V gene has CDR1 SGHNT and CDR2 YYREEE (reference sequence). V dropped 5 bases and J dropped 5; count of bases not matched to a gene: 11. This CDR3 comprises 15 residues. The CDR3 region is CASSTGTGGLYGYTF. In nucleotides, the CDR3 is TGTGCCAGCAGTACCGGGACAGGAGGTTTATATGGCTACACCTTC. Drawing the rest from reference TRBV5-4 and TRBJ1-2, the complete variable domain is ETGVTQSPTHLIKTRGQQVTLRCSSQSGHNTVSWYQQALGQGPQFIFQYYREEENGRGNFPPRFSGLQFPNYSSELNVNALELDDSALYLCASSTGTGGLYGYTFGSGTRLTVV.

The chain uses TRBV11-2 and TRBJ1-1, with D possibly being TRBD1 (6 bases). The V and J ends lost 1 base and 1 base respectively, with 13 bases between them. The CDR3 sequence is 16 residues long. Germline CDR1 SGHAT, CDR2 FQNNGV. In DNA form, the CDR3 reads TGTGCCAGCAGCTTAGCTGGGGGCGGACGGAACACTGAAGCTTTCTTT. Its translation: CASSLAGGGRNTEAFF. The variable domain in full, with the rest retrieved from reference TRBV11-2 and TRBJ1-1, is EAGVAQSPRYKIIEKRQSVAFWCNPISGHATLYWYQQILGQGPKLLIQFQNNGVVDDSQLPKDRFSAERLKGVDSTLKIQPAKLEDSAVYLCASSLAGGGRNTEAFFGQGTRLTVV.